Below are 23 T cell receptor beta chains sequenced from a single sample in a study of cytomegalovirus exposure and HLA in healthy donors. A multiplex PCR was run with 60 Vbeta primers and 13 Jbeta primers. Repertoires were generated with immunoSEQ multiplex PCR, while TCRdb's copy carries only in-frame clones and drops some. The profile shows under 200,000 clones, around 68% of them singletons. Specimen: PBMCs. The receptors originated from a woman between 40 and 50 years old in good health and CMV-seropositive.

This clone was seen more than once but under ten times. V and J are TRBV19 and TRBJ2-7; D remains unclear. This CDR3 has 16 amino acids. The V end was cut by 0 bases, the J end by 0 bases, with 12 bases between. Germline V gene sequence: CDR1 LNHDA, CDR2 SQIVND (reference sequence). DNA for the CDR3: TGTGCCAGTAGTATAGACTTCGGTAGGAGCTCCTACGAGCAGTACTTC. Translated: CASSIDFGRSSYEQYF.

The chain combines TRBV28 with TRBJ1-2; D perhaps matches TRBD1 (6 bases). Deletions cut 5 bases from V and 3 bases from J, with 7 bases between. Germline loops: CDR1 MDHEN, CDR2 SYDVKM. The CDR3 consists of 12 residues. The CDR3 coding sequence is TGTGCCAGCAGTCCAGGGGACTATGGCTACACCTTC. Translating gives CASSPGDYGYTF.

The chain recombines TRBV19 with TRBJ1-1, with 7 bases matching TRBD1. V was clipped by 7 bases and J by 4 bases; unmatched bases: 15. Germline CDR1 LNHDA, CDR2 SQIVND (reference sequence). CDR3 length: 16 residues. This CDR3 reads CASIGVGRGRFTEAFF. In DNA, the CDR3 is TGTGCCAGTATTGGGGTTGGCAGGGGGAGATTCACTGAAGCTTTCTTT.

The CDR3 here is CASSQWRGYGYTF. The CDR3 DNA sequence: TGCGCCAGCAGCCAATGGAGGGGTTATGGCTACACCTTC. The chain is built from TRBV4-3 and TRBJ1-2; TRBD1 might be the D (5 bases). Per germline, CDR1 LGHNA and CDR2 YSLEER. V was clipped by 2 bases and J by 5 bases, with 9 bases between them. This CDR3 has 13 amino acids.

This clone was found a few times. V and J are TRBV28 and TRBJ2-7, with D possibly being TRBD1 (7 bases). Trimming removed 1 base at V and 6 bases at J, with 16 bases between. From germline, CDR1 is MDHEN and CDR2 SYDVKM. CDR3 size: 15 residues. This CDR3 is CASSLSARGVAEQYF. Written as DNA, the CDR3 is TGTGCCAGCAGTTTATCGGCCAGGGGGGTGGCCGAGCAGTACTTC.

The rearrangement links TRBV6-1 to TRBJ2-3; TRBD2 aligns across 8 bases. With V trimmed by 8 bases and J by 2 bases, 6 bases remained unmatched. The CDR3 is 14 residues long. Germline assignment: CDR1 MNHNS and CDR2 SASEGT. The CDR3 coding sequence is TGTGCCAGCCTTGGCGGGGGGCCCACAGATACGCAGTATTTT. Its protein is CASLGGGPTDTQYF.

This clone was picked up a small number of times. V usage is TRBV5-1 and J usage is TRBJ2-1; a weak D match, TRBD2 (5 bases). Germline-derived CDR1 and CDR2 are SGHRS and YFSETQ. V was trimmed by 5 bases and J by 7 bases, leaving 10 bases between them. The CDR3 runs to 12 residues. The CDR3: CASSWSGNEQFF. The CDR3 bases are TGCGCCAGCAGTTGGTCGGGGAATGAGCAGTTCTTC.

This clone was observed a single time. J is TRBJ2-2 and V is TRBV5-4; tentatively, D is TRBD1 (7 bases). The V and J ends lost 7 bases and 4 bases respectively, with 17 bases between them. Germline V gene sequence: CDR1 SGHNT, CDR2 YYREEE (reference sequence). The CDR3 consists of 15 residues. The CDR3 sequence is CASGKGQTSTGELFF. The CDR3 nucleotides read TGTGCCAGCGGGAAGGGACAGACTAGCACCGGGGAGCTGTTTTTT.

Here the CDR3 reads CASSLDGLAGNEQFF. The CDR3 DNA reads as TGTGCCAGCAGCTTGGATGGTCTAGCAGGCAATGAGCAGTTCTTC. This chain connects TRBV5-4 to TRBJ2-1; possible D gene TRBD2, 5 bases. Trimming cost V 0 bases and J 6 bases, with 13 bases left between them. This CDR3 contains 15 residues. The germline gives CDR1 SGHNT, CDR2 YYREEE (reference sequence).

DNA for the CDR3: TGTGCCAGCAGCTTAGGGGCGACGGTGAACACTGAAGCTTTCTTT. This sequence encodes CASSLGATVNTEAFF. V and J are TRBV7-8 and TRBJ1-1; D gene ambiguous. CDR3 length: 15 amino acids. Trimming pared 1 base from V and 0 bases from J, leaving 9 bases between. In germline, CDR1 is SGHVS, CDR2 FQNEAQ.

This clone has only a few counts. This chain links TRBV4-2 with TRBJ2-7, with TRBD1 matching over 7 bases. This CDR3 has 15 residues. The germline V gene encodes CDR1 LGHNA and CDR2 YNFKEQ. Trimming took 0 bases from V and 2 from J; bases not matched to a gene: 4. CDR3 DNA sequence: TGTGCCAGCAGCCAAGATTGGGACAGAACCTACGAGCAGTACTTC. Amino acid sequence: CASSQDWDRTYEQYF.

The rearrangement uses TRBV19 and TRBJ2-7, with 10 bases aligning to TRBD2. Germline V CDR1 and CDR2: LNHDA, SQIVND (reference sequence). V dropped 5 bases and J dropped 6; count of bases not matched to a gene: 10. The CDR3 runs 15 residues. CDR3 protein: CASSPVLAGVFEQYF. CDR3 nucleotides: TGTGCCAGTAGTCCAGTTCTAGCGGGAGTTTTCGAGCAGTACTTC.

The chain recombines TRBV6-5 with TRBJ1-2; D gene ambiguous. The CDR3 runs to 14 residues. Trimming pared 0 bases from V and 8 bases from J, leaving 13 bases between. Germline CDR1 MNHEY, CDR2 SVGAGI. This chain's CDR3 is CASSYSFEGLGYTF. CDR3 nucleotide sequence: TGTGCCAGCAGTTACTCTTTTGAGGGTTTGGGCTACACCTTC.

This chain uses TRBV7-2 with TRBJ2-3; TRBD1 matches 7 bases. V shed 6 bases and J 4 bases; nucleotides not matched to a gene: 7. The CDR3 loop spans 14 amino acids. Per germline, CDR1 SGHTA and CDR2 FQGNSA. CDR3 sequence (DNA): TGTGCCAGCAGACCCGACAGGGCTCCAGATACGCAGTATTTT. It yields the protein CASRPDRAPDTQYF.

The CDR3 reads CASSSPTRTGVMNTEAFF. CDR3 nucleotides: TGTGCCAGTAGTAGCCCCACGAGGACAGGGGTAATGAACACTGAAGCTTTCTTT. This chain uses TRBV19 with TRBJ1-1; 9 positions match TRBD1. The germline CDR1 and CDR2 sequences are LNHDA and SQIVND (reference sequence). This CDR3 has 18 amino acids. Unmatched junction bases numbered 12, after V lost 4 bases and J lost 0 bases. The full variable domain, completed using reference TRBV19 and TRBJ1-1, is DGGITQSPKYLFRKEGQNVTLSCEQNLNHDAMYWYRQDPGQGLRLIYYSQIVNDFQKGDIAEGYSVSREKKESFPLTVTSAQKNPTAFYLCASSSPTRTGVMNTEAFFGQGTRLTVV.

This chain connects TRBV4-2 to TRBJ2-2, with D possibly being TRBD1 (5 bases). Germline V lookup: CDR1 LGHNA, CDR2 YNFKEQ. Trimming removed 0 bases from V and 8 bases from J, with 16 bases in between. The CDR3 extends over 16 amino acids. CDR3 region: CASSQDSFRARGELFF. The CDR3 DNA reads as TGTGCCAGCAGCCAAGATAGTTTCAGGGCCCGGGGGGAGCTGTTTTTT.

This chain links TRBV5-6 with TRBJ2-7; tentative D call: TRBD1 (5 bases). CDR3 length: 12 residues. CDR1 is SGHDT and CDR2 is YYEEEE in the germline V gene. V dropped 4 bases and J dropped 5 bases, with 10 bases sitting between them. The CDR3: CASSTDKHEQYF. The CDR3 nucleotides are TGTGCCAGCAGCACGGACAAGCACGAGCAGTACTTC.

The table lists this clone with a few counts. The chain joins TRBV6-1 to TRBJ2-2; D gene unclear. The CDR3 has 12 residues. Per the germline V gene, CDR1 is MNHNS and CDR2 is SASEGT. V shed 10 bases and J shed 1 base, with 7 bases lying between them. The chain's CDR3 is CATIQNTGELFF. DNA of the CDR3: TGTGCCACCATACAGAACACCGGGGAGCTGTTTTTT.

This chain links TRBV29-1 with TRBJ2-7; maybe TRBD2 (6 bases). CDR1 is SQVTM, CDR2 ANQGSEA, per germline. This CDR3 has 13 amino acids. V lost 7 bases and J 1 base, leaving 14 bases between the germline ends. The CDR3 DNA reads TGCAGCGCCCGGGAGACCGGATCCTACGAGCAGTACTTC. Translation: CSARETGSYEQYF.

There are a few counts of this clone. The chain joins TRBV7-2 to TRBJ2-3; 8 bases agree with TRBD2. CDR3 length: 16 amino acids. Germline V CDR1 and CDR2: SGHTA, FQGNSA. The junction had 10 bases not matched to a gene; V was cut back by 1 base and J by 7 bases. Written as DNA, the CDR3 is TGTGCCAGCAGCTTAGTCTCGGGGGGGGCGGGGAATACGCAGTATTTT. Translation: CASSLVSGGAGNTQYF.

The chain is built from TRBV7-2 and TRBJ1-5; possible D gene TRBD1, 6 bases. Germline V gene data show CDR1 as SGHTA and CDR2 as FQGNSA. The CDR3 is made up of 15 amino acids. V was shortened by 5 bases and J by 8 bases, with 19 bases between the two germline ends. The CDR3 is CASSPRMGAREPQHF. CDR3 bases: TGTGCCAGCAGCCCCCGAATGGGGGCAAGGGAGCCCCAGCATTTT.

V usage is TRBV6-5 and J usage is TRBJ2-5; 8 bases line up with TRBD1. The DNA end lines up better with TRBJ2-7; the J call may be wrong. CDR1 is MNHEY, CDR2 SVGAGI, per germline. This CDR3 has 15 amino acids. The CDR3 bases are TGTGCCAGCAGTTACGGCGGACAGGGAGGAGACGAGCAGTACTTC. This translates into CASSYGGQGGDEQYF.

The V and J genes are TRBV7-9 and TRBJ2-1; D is perhaps TRBD2 (6 bases). Germline V gene lookup returns CDR1 SEHNR and CDR2 FQNEAQ (reference sequence). There are 13 residues in the CDR3. V was clipped by 3 bases and J by 5 bases, with 8 bases between them. The CDR3: CASSFPGDNEQFF. CDR3 nucleotides: TGTGCCAGCAGCTTCCCGGGAGACAATGAGCAGTTCTTC.